These T cell receptor beta chains were read from a single sample in a study of T-cell reconstitution after alpha-beta-depleted transplantation in children. MiXCR was run by TCRdb on the PCR reads, yielding one entry per CDR3 protein. The table has about 110,000 distinct CDR3 sequences, 10% seen once. The sequences come from PBMCs, collected before TCRalphabeta/CD19-depleted stem cell transplant. These receptors all come from a boy aged 2-9 years with acute lymphoblastic leukemia, due to receive a stem cell transplant. Each CDR3 is given with its conserved first and last residue. The D gene is left open where the match is weak. A clone size is listed for some rows: how often the clone was seen (once, few, many), or a class if it is expanded.

d_gene: NA; j_gene: TRBJ2-7; abundance: few; v_gene: TRBV18; CDR3nt: TGTGCCAGCTCACCTGGGCAGGCCTACTCCTACGAGCAGTACTTC; CDR3aa: CASSPGQAYSYEQYF
d_gene: NA; j_gene: TRBJ2-1; abundance: NA; v_gene: TRBV19; CDR3nt: TGTGCCAGTACTAGCAAGTACAATGAGCAGTTCTTC; CDR3aa: CASTSKYNEQFF
d_gene: TRBD1; j_gene: TRBJ2-1; abundance: few; v_gene: TRBV12-3/TRBV12-4; CDR3nt: TGTGCCAGCAGCCATCCGGGACAGGGATCCCAAAGCTCCTACAATGAGCAGTTCTTC; CDR3aa: CASSHPGQGSQSSYNEQFF
d_gene: TRBD1; j_gene: TRBJ2-5; abundance: NA; v_gene: TRBV7-9; CDR3nt: TGTGCCAGCAGCCAGATCCAGGGGGCTGGAGGGGAGACCCAGTACTTC; CDR3aa: CASSQIQGAGGETQYF
d_gene: TRBD1; j_gene: TRBJ2-3; abundance: NA; v_gene: TRBV5-1; CDR3nt: TGCGCCAGCAGCTTGGGGCAGGGGGCTGCGAGAGGTGATACGCAGTATTTT; CDR3aa: CASSLGQGAARGDTQYF
d_gene: TRBD1; j_gene: TRBJ1-1; abundance: NA; v_gene: TRBV12-3/TRBV12-4; CDR3nt: TGTGCCAGCAGTATTCGACAGGGCAAGACTGAAGCTTTCTTT; CDR3aa: CASSIRQGKTEAFF
d_gene: TRBD1; j_gene: TRBJ2-7; abundance: few; v_gene: TRBV5-1; CDR3nt: TGCGCCAGCAGCCGGGGACAGGGGGCTCCAGACGAGCAGTACTTC; CDR3aa: CASSRGQGAPDEQYF
d_gene: TRBD2; j_gene: TRBJ2-7; abundance: many; v_gene: TRBV5-5; CDR3nt: TGTGCCAGCAGCTCGGGGGGGACATCGTACGAGCAGTACTTC; CDR3aa: CASSSGGTSYEQYF
d_gene: NA; j_gene: TRBJ1-2; abundance: NA; v_gene: TRBV5-1; CDR3nt: TGCGCCAGCAGCTTGGGACATTTGGGCTACACCTTC; CDR3aa: CASSLGHLGYTF
d_gene: NA; j_gene: TRBJ2-6; abundance: many; v_gene: TRBV12-3/TRBV12-4; CDR3nt: TGTGCCAGCAGTTTTGCCGCGTTCTCTGGGGCCAACGTCCTGACTTTC; CDR3aa: CASSFAAFSGANVLTF
d_gene: NA; j_gene: TRBJ2-5; abundance: few; v_gene: TRBV20-1; CDR3nt: TGCAGTGCTGCCCGGTTGTCGGACAAACAGTACTTC; CDR3aa: CSAARLSDKQYF
d_gene: TRBD2; j_gene: TRBJ2-3; abundance: few; v_gene: TRBV18; CDR3nt: TGTGCCAGCTCAAGACGGGGGGTTTTGAGCACAGATACGCAGTATTTT; CDR3aa: CASSRRGVLSTDTQYF
d_gene: NA; j_gene: TRBJ1-1; abundance: NA; v_gene: TRBV10-2; CDR3nt: TGCGCCAGCAGTGTTGGGGTTTTGAACACTGAAGCTTTCTTT; CDR3aa: CASSVGVLNTEAFF
d_gene: NA; j_gene: TRBJ2-1; abundance: NA; v_gene: TRBV29-1; CDR3nt: TGCAGCGTTGAGGATCAACAGGGTCCCTACAATGAGCAGTTCTTC; CDR3aa: CSVEDQQGPYNEQFF
d_gene: TRBD2; j_gene: TRBJ2-7; abundance: few; v_gene: TRBV29-1; CDR3nt: TGCAGCGTTGCGAGCGGGATAGGTGAGCAGTACTTC; CDR3aa: CSVASGIGEQYF
d_gene: NA; j_gene: TRBJ2-7; abundance: NA; v_gene: TRBV10-3; CDR3nt: TGTGCCATCAGGAGCAGTGACTCCTACGAGCAGTACTTC; CDR3aa: CAIRSSDSYEQYF
d_gene: NA; j_gene: TRBJ2-7; abundance: many; v_gene: TRBV5-1; CDR3nt: TGCGCCAGCAGCTTGGCCCCAGGCTCTCGGTCCTACGAGCAGTACTTC; CDR3aa: CASSLAPGSRSYEQYF
d_gene: TRBD1; j_gene: TRBJ1-2; abundance: few; v_gene: TRBV20-1; CDR3nt: TGCAGTGCTTGGGACAGGGGCCGTGGCTACACCTTC; CDR3aa: CSAWDRGRGYTF
d_gene: NA; j_gene: TRBJ2-2; abundance: NA; v_gene: TRBV7-9; CDR3nt: TGTGCCAGCAGCTATTCTGGGGGCCACGGCGGGGAGCTGTTTTTT; CDR3aa: CASSYSGGHGGELFF
d_gene: NA; j_gene: TRBJ1-5; abundance: few; v_gene: TRBV4-1; CDR3nt: TGCGCCAGCAGCCGAACTCGGGGGGCTCAGCCCCAGCATTTT; CDR3aa: CASSRTRGAQPQHF
d_gene: TRBD2; j_gene: TRBJ2-5; abundance: few; v_gene: TRBV10-3; CDR3nt: TGTGCCATCAGTGACCCGACTAGCGCCCAAGAGACCCAGTACTTC; CDR3aa: CAISDPTSAQETQYF
d_gene: NA; j_gene: TRBJ2-6; abundance: NA; v_gene: TRBV11-1; CDR3nt: TGTGCCAGCCAAAGGGAAGTTGGGGCCAACGTCCTGACTTTC; CDR3aa: CASQREVGANVLTF
d_gene: NA; j_gene: TRBJ2-6; abundance: NA; v_gene: TRBV7-9; CDR3nt: TGTGCCAGCAGCCGAGGAGTTGGGTCTGGGGCCAACGTCCTGACTTTC; CDR3aa: CASSRGVGSGANVLTF
d_gene: NA; j_gene: TRBJ2-3; abundance: many; v_gene: TRBV20-1; CDR3nt: TGCAGTGCTAGAGGGACTAGCACAGATACGCAGTATTTT; CDR3aa: CSARGTSTDTQYF
d_gene: TRBD2; j_gene: TRBJ2-3; abundance: few; v_gene: TRBV4-2; CDR3nt: TGTGCCAGCAGCCAAGATCGAAGGACTAGCGGGCCAGATACGCAGTATTTT; CDR3aa: CASSQDRRTSGPDTQYF
d_gene: NA; j_gene: TRBJ1-1; abundance: NA; v_gene: TRBV5-1; CDR3nt: TGCGCCAGCAGCAACCACGTGGGCACTGAAGCTTTCTTT; CDR3aa: CASSNHVGTEAFF
d_gene: NA; j_gene: TRBJ2-1; abundance: many; v_gene: TRBV12-3/TRBV12-4; CDR3nt: TGTGCCAGCAGTTTCGGAGCGCCGTACAATGAGCAGTTCTTC; CDR3aa: CASSFGAPYNEQFF
d_gene: NA; j_gene: TRBJ2-1; abundance: NA; v_gene: TRBV5-1; CDR3nt: TGCGCCAGCAGCCGGGGACTCGGCCCCGATGAGCAGTTCTTC; CDR3aa: CASSRGLGPDEQFF
d_gene: TRBD2; j_gene: TRBJ2-1; abundance: many; v_gene: TRBV11-2; CDR3nt: TGTGCCAGCAGCTTAGAGGGACTACTCAATGAGCAGTTCTTC; CDR3aa: CASSLEGLLNEQFF
d_gene: NA; j_gene: TRBJ1-5; abundance: NA; v_gene: TRBV24-1; CDR3nt: TGTGCCACCAGTGATTCCTGGGGGGGGCCCCAGCATTTT; CDR3aa: CATSDSWGGPQHF
d_gene: NA; j_gene: TRBJ1-6; abundance: few; v_gene: TRBV7-9; CDR3nt: TGTGCCAGCAGCTACGGGACTGGCGGGGGACCCCTCCACTTT; CDR3aa: CASSYGTGGGPLHF
d_gene: NA; j_gene: TRBJ2-7; abundance: NA; v_gene: TRBV3-1; CDR3nt: TGTGCCAGCAGCCAAGAGCTAGCCTTTATCAACGAGCAGTACTTC; CDR3aa: CASSQELAFINEQYF
d_gene: TRBD2; j_gene: TRBJ2-1; abundance: few; v_gene: TRBV3-1; CDR3nt: TGTGCCAGCAGCCTAGGACTAGCGGGGAGAAATTTTGAGCAGTTCTTC; CDR3aa: CASSLGLAGRNFEQFF
d_gene: TRBD2; j_gene: TRBJ2-1; abundance: few; v_gene: TRBV27; CDR3nt: TGTGCCAGCAGTGCCCACCTTTCGGCTAGCGGGAGCCCCAATGAGCAGTTCTTC; CDR3aa: CASSAHLSASGSPNEQFF
d_gene: NA; j_gene: TRBJ1-1; abundance: few; v_gene: TRBV10-3; CDR3nt: TGTGCCATCACGGGCCAGACCAACACTGAAGCTTTCTTT; CDR3aa: CAITGQTNTEAFF
d_gene: TRBD2; j_gene: TRBJ2-3; abundance: NA; v_gene: TRBV28; CDR3nt: TGTGCCAGCAGTTTAGGTCCTAGCGGAAGGAAAGATACGCAGTATTTT; CDR3aa: CASSLGPSGRKDTQYF
d_gene: TRBD2; j_gene: TRBJ2-7; abundance: few; v_gene: TRBV4-1; CDR3nt: TGCGCCAGCAGCCAAGTCGGCGGGGGGGCCTACGAGCAGTACTTC; CDR3aa: CASSQVGGGAYEQYF
d_gene: NA; j_gene: TRBJ2-7; abundance: once; v_gene: TRBV29-1; CDR3nt: TGCAGCGTTGAAGCCTCCGGGACACCCTACGAGCAGTACTTC; CDR3aa: CSVEASGTPYEQYF
d_gene: NA; j_gene: TRBJ1-3; abundance: many; v_gene: TRBV6-5; CDR3nt: TGTGCCAGCAGTTACTCGATAGGGGCTGGAAACACCATATATTTT; CDR3aa: CASSYSIGAGNTIYF
d_gene: TRBD2; j_gene: TRBJ2-7; abundance: NA; v_gene: TRBV20-1; CDR3nt: TGCAGTGCTAGAGCGGATAGCGGGAGCCACGAGCAGTACTTC; CDR3aa: CSARADSGSHEQYF
d_gene: NA; j_gene: TRBJ2-5; abundance: NA; v_gene: TRBV30; CDR3nt: TGTGCCTGGAGTGGGGGTAGTAAAGGGGCCCAGTACTTC; CDR3aa: CAWSGGSKGAQYF
d_gene: TRBD2; j_gene: TRBJ2-1; abundance: NA; v_gene: TRBV20-1; CDR3nt: TGCAGTGCCCCGACGACTAGCGTGAGCTCCTACAATGAGCAGTTCTTC; CDR3aa: CSAPTTSVSSYNEQFF
d_gene: NA; j_gene: TRBJ1-2; abundance: NA; v_gene: TRBV12-3/TRBV12-4; CDR3nt: TGTGCCAGCAGTTTAGAAGGGAATTACTATGGCTACACCTTC; CDR3aa: CASSLEGNYYGYTF
d_gene: NA; j_gene: TRBJ1-4; abundance: NA; v_gene: TRBV6-5; CDR3nt: TGTGCCAGCAGTTACCAGCCCCCCAGGGCAACTAATGAAAAACTGTTTTTT; CDR3aa: CASSYQPPRATNEKLFF
d_gene: TRBD2; j_gene: TRBJ2-4; abundance: many; v_gene: TRBV5-1; CDR3nt: TGCGCCAGCAGCTTGGACGGTAGCGGGAGTACTAAGGACATTCAGTACTTC; CDR3aa: CASSLDGSGSTKDIQYF